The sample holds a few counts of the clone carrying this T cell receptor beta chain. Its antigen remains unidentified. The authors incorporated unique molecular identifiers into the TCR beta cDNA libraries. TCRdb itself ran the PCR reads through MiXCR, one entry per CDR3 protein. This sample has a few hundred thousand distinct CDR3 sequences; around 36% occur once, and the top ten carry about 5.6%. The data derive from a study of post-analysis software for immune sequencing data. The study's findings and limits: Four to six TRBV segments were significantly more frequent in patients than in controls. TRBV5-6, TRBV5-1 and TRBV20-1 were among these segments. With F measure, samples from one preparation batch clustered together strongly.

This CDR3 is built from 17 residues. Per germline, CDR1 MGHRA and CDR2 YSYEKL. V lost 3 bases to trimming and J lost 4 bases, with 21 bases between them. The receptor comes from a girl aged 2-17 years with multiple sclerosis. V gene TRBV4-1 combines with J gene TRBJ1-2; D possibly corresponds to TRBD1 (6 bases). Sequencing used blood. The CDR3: CASSHLFPQGLGYGYTF. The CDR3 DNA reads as TGCGCCAGCAGCCATCTCTTTCCGCAGGGGTTAGGCTATGGCTACACCTTC.